One and the same sample provided the 7 T cell receptor beta chains below, sequenced in a study of cytomegalovirus exposure and HLA in healthy donors. PCR used 60 Vbeta primers and 13 Jbeta primers. Generated by immunoSEQ multiplex PCR, the TCRdb table keeps only in-frame clones and is missing some. The sample gives some 270,000 clones, about 93% of which show up once; about 1.7% is in the top ten. Sequences were obtained from PBMCs. The receptors here all came from a girl aged 2 to 10 in good health and CMV-seronegative.

J is TRBJ2-7 and V is TRBV11-2; 8 bases line up with TRBD1. CDR3 length equals 15 residues. With V trimmed by 5 bases and J by 0 bases, 6 bases remained unmatched. Germline values: CDR1 SGHAT, CDR2 FQNNGV. The CDR3 is CASSRNGQGSYEQYF. The CDR3, as DNA: TGTGCCAGCAGCCGGAACGGACAGGGCTCCTACGAGCAGTACTTC.

The chain is built from TRBV5-8 and TRBJ1-1; D is possibly TRBD1 (6 bases). With 3 bases removed from V and 10 bases from J, the gap between germline ends came to 10 bases. CDR1 is SGHTS and CDR2 is YDEGEE in the germline V gene. The CDR3 is made up of 11 amino acids. CDR3 DNA sequence: TGTGCCAGCAGCTACAGGGTAGTAGCTTTCTTT. Protein: CASSYRVVAFF.

V and J are TRBV5-5 and TRBJ2-2; D is perhaps TRBD2 (7 bases). Germline V gene data show CDR1 as SGHKS and CDR2 as YYEKEE (reference sequence). The CDR3 consists of 15 residues. V lost 6 bases and J lost 2, with 14 bases in between. CDR3 sequence reads: CASTLGGENTGELFF. The CDR3 DNA sequence: TGTGCCAGCACCCTAGGGGGGGAAAACACCGGGGAGCTGTTTTTT.

The chain is built from TRBV7-9 and TRBJ2-5; D remains ambiguous. Trimming took 1 base from V and 4 from J, leaving 7 bases between them. The CDR3 runs 13 residues. CDR1 SEHNR and CDR2 FQNEAQ come from the germline V gene (reference sequence). CDR3 nucleotide sequence: TGTGCCAGCAGCTTAGATGCAGGAGAGACCCAGTACTTC. As protein: CASSLDAGETQYF.

This clone was seen a single time. The V and J genes are TRBV10-3 and TRBJ1-2; TRBD1 matches 12 bases. Germline-derived CDR1 and CDR2 are ENHRY and SYGVKD. CDR3 size: 16 residues. The V and J ends lost 9 bases and 3 bases, in that order; junction bases with no gene match: 11. The CDR3 here is CAINTGQGAKDYGYTF. The CDR3 nucleotides read TGTGCCATTAACACGGGACAGGGGGCCAAAGACTATGGCTACACCTTC.

The genes are TRBV23-1 and TRBJ2-3, with TRBD2 matching 8 bases. TRBV23-1 qualifies as an ORF whose function is uncertain. The CDR3 runs to 15 residues. The V and J ends lost 6 bases and 2 bases, in that order; junction bases with no gene match: 7. CDR3 protein: CASSGGGLPTDTQYF. CDR3 DNA sequence: TGCGCCAGCAGCGGGGGGGGTCTGCCCACAGATACGCAGTATTTT.

This chain connects TRBV7-9 to TRBJ2-1; TRBD2 matches at 11 bases. Germline loops: CDR1 SEHNR, CDR2 FQNEAQ (reference sequence). Trimming took 3 bases from V and 7 from J; bases not matched to a gene: 11. The CDR3 totals 17 residues. The CDR3 coding sequence is TGTGCCAGCAGCTTGGAAGGCCTAGCGGGAGGTAGGAATGAGCAGTTCTTC. Protein: CASSLEGLAGGRNEQFF.